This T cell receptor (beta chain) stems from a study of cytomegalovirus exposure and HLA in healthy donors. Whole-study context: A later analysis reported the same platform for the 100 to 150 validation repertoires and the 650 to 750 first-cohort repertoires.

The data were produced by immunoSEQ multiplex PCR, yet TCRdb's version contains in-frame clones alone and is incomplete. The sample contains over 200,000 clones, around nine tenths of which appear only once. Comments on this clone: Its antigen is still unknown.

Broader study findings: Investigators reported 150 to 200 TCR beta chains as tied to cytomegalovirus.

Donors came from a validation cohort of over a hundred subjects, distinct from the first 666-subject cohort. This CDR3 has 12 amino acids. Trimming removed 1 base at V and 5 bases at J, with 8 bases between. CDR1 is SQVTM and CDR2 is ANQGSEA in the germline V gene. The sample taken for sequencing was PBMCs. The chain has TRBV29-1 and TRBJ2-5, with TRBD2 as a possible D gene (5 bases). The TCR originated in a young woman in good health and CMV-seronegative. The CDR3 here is CSVEGRGETQYF. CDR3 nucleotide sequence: TGCAGCGTTGAAGGTAGAGGGGAGACCCAGTACTTC.